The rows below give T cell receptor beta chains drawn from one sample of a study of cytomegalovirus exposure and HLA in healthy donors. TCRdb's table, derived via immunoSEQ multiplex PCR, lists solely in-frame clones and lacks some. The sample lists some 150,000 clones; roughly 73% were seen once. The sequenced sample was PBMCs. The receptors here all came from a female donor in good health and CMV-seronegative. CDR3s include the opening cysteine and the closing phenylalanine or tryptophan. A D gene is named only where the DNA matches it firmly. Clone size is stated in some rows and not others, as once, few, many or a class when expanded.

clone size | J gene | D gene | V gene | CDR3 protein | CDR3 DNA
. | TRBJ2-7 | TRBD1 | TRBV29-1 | CSVGQTGGYEQYF | TGCAGCGTCGGTCAGACAGGGGGCTACGAGCAGTACTTC
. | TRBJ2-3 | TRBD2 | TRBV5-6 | CASSFNAAGGETDTQYF | TGTGCCAGCAGCTTTAACGCTGCGGGAGGAGAGACAGATACGCAGTATTTT
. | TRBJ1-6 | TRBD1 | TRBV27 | CASSLRPVPDRDRAPLHF | TGTGCCAGCAGTCTCAGACCTGTTCCGGACAGGGATCGTGCACCCCTCCACTTT
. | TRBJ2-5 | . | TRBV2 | CASNGDLSSTTETQYF | TGTGCCAGCAATGGGGACTTAAGCTCAACCACAGAGACCCAGTACTTC
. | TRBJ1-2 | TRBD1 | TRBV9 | CASSPQGSLPYGYTF | TGTGCCAGCAGCCCACAGGGGAGCCTGCCATATGGCTACACCTTC
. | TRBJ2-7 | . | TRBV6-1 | CASITRPYEQYF | TGTGCCAGCATTACTAGACCCTACGAGCAGTACTTC
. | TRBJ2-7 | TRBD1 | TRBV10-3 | CAISVPGQSYEQYF | TGTGCCATCAGTGTACCGGGACAGTCCTACGAGCAGTACTTC
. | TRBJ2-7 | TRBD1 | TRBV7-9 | CASSLGQGAYEQYF | TGTGCCAGCAGCTTAGGACAGGGGGCCTACGAGCAGTACTTC
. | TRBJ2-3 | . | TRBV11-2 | CASSLLPGSSTDTQYF | TGTGCCAGCAGCTTATTGCCGGGGTCTAGCACAGATACGCAGTATTTT
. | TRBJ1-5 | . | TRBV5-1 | CASSLGGGVNQPQHF | TGCGCCAGCAGCTTGGGTGGAGGGGTTAATCAGCCCCAGCATTTT
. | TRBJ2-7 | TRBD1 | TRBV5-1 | CASSTRDRVGEQYF | TGCGCCAGCAGCACCCGGGACAGGGTGGGCGAGCAGTACTTC
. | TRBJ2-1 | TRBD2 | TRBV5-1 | CASSLQGTSGINEQFF | TGCGCCAGCAGTTTGCAGGGGACTAGCGGGATCAATGAGCAGTTCTTC
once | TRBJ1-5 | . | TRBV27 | CASSLFMVSQPQHF | TGTGCCAGCAGTTTATTTATGGTTAGTCAGCCCCAGCATTTT
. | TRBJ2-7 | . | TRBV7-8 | CASSLVDSSYEQYF | TGTGCCAGCAGCTTAGTCGACAGCTCCTACGAGCAGTACTTC
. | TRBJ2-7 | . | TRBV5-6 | CASSTTGRDYEQYF | TGTGCCAGCAGCACGACCGGACGGGACTACGAGCAGTACTTC
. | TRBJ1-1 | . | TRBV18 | CASSPPRGRANTEAFF | TGTGCCAGCTCACCACCGCGGGGGCGGGCGAACACTGAAGCTTTCTTT
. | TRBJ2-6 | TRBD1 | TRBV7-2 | CASSLAGQGGGANVLTF | TGTGCCAGCAGCTTAGCGGGACAGGGGGGTGGGGCCAACGTCCTGACTTTC
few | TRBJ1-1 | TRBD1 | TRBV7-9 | CASSQQGDTEAFF | TGTGCCAGCAGCCAACAGGGGGACACTGAAGCTTTCTTT
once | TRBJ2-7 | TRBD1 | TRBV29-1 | CSVDKGQGAGEQYF | TGCAGCGTTGATAAGGGACAGGGGGCAGGCGAGCAGTACTTC
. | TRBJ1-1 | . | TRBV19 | CASTPRGARLNTEAFF | TGTGCCAGTACCCCGCGGGGGGCTAGGTTGAACACTGAAGCTTTCTTT
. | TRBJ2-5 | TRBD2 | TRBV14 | CASSQGVSGSQETQYF | TGTGCCAGCAGCCAAGGGGTTAGCGGGTCCCAAGAGACCCAGTACTTC
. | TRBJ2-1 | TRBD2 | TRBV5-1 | CASSLGGGAWDEQFF | TGCGCCAGCAGCTTGGGCGGGGGGGCTTGGGATGAGCAGTTCTTC
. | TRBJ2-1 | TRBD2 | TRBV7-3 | CASSLRAGGSYNEQFF | TGTGCCAGCAGCTTACGAGCGGGAGGCTCCTACAATGAGCAGTTCTTC
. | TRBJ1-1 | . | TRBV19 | CASSDQGRVTEAFF | TGTGCCAGTAGTGACCAGGGGAGGGTCACTGAAGCTTTCTTT
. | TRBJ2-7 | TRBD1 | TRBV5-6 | CASSLAARGHEQYF | TGTGCCAGCAGCTTGGCCGCGAGGGGGCACGAGCAGTACTTC
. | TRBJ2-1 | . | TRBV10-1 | CASSELSSSYNEQFF | TGCGCCAGCAGTGAGCTAAGTAGCTCCTACAATGAGCAGTTCTTC
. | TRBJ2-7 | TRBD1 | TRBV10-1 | CASRRTGSYEQYF | TGCGCCAGCCGGAGGACAGGGAGCTACGAGCAGTACTTC
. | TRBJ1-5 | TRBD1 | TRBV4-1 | CASSQGQGGQPQHF | TGCGCCAGCAGCCAAGGGCAGGGGGGCCAGCCCCAGCATTTT
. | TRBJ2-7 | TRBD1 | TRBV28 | CASSLGTGPYEQYF | TGTGCCAGCAGTTTGGGGACAGGGCCCTACGAGCAGTACTTC
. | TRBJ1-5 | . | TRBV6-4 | CASSEVGGLGAQPQHF | TGTGCCAGCAGTGAGGTCGGGGGGCTGGGAGCTCAGCCCCAGCATTTT
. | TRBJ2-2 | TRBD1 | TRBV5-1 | CASSHRTGENTGELFF | TGCGCCAGCAGCCACAGGACAGGGGAGAACACCGGGGAGCTGTTTTTT
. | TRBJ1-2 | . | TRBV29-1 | CSVEDRGNSNYGYTF | TGCAGCGTTGAAGACAGAGGGAACTCTAACTATGGCTACACCTTC
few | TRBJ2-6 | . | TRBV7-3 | CASSLVRQGGGANVLTF | TGTGCCAGCAGCTTAGTACGACAGGGAGGTGGGGCCAACGTCCTGACTTTC
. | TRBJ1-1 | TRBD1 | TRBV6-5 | CASKDRGLRGTEAFF | TGTGCCAGCAAGGACAGGGGACTTCGGGGCACTGAAGCTTTCTTT
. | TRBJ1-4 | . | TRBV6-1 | CASKGRGVEEKLFF | TGTGCCAGTAAGGGGAGGGGGGTGGAAGAAAAACTGTTTTTT
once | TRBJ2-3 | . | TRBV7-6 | CASAFPGVTDTQYF | TGTGCCAGCGCCTTCCCGGGAGTCACAGATACGCAGTATTTT
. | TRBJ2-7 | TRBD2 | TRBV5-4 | CASREGTTYEQYF | TGTGCCAGCAGGGAAGGGACTACCTACGAGCAGTACTTC
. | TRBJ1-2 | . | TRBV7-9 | CASSFFPYDTEYGYTF | TGTGCCAGCAGCTTCTTTCCCTACGATACAGAATATGGCTACACCTTC
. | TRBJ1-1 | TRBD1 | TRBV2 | CASNSPGQGIGNTEAFF | TGTGCCAGCAATTCACCGGGACAGGGGATCGGGAACACTGAAGCTTTCTTT
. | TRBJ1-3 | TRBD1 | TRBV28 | CASSLEGARNTIYF | TGTGCCAGCAGTTTAGAGGGGGCTCGAAACACCATATATTTT
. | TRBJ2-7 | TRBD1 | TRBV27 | CASSPTRDRYTYEQYF | TGTGCCAGCAGCCCGACTCGGGACAGGTATACCTACGAGCAGTACTTC
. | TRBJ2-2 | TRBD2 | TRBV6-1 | CASSAWREYPGELFF | TGTGCCAGCAGCGCGTGGCGGGAGTATCCCGGGGAGCTGTTTTTT
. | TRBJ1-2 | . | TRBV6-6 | CASRVQGDYGYTF | TGTGCCAGCAGGGTACAGGGCGACTATGGCTACACCTTC
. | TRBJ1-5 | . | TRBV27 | CASSPGTTNQPQHF | TGTGCCAGCAGCCCCGGGACAACCAATCAGCCCCAGCATTTT
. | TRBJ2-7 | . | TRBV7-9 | CASSHYRGRGMNEQYF | TGTGCCAGCAGCCATTATCGAGGTAGGGGGATGAACGAGCAGTACTTC
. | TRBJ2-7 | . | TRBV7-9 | CASSLGYFPYEQYF | TGTGCCAGCAGCTTAGGCTATTTTCCCTACGAGCAGTACTTC
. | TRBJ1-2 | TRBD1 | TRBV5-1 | CASSLALTGPGGYTF | TGCGCCAGCAGCTTGGCCTTGACAGGGCCGGGGGGCTACACCTTC
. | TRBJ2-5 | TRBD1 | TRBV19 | CASSIPGQGEETQYF | TGTGCCAGTAGTATTCCGGGACAGGGAGAAGAGACCCAGTACTTC
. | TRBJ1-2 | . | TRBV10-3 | CAISYGDSAATF | TGTGCCATCAGTTACGGTGACAGCGCTGCCACCTTC
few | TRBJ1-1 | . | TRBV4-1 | CASSRLNWTPNTEAFF | TGCGCCAGCAGCCGATTAAATTGGACTCCTAACACTGAAGCTTTCTTT
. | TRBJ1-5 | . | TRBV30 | CAWSWTGRADQPQHF | TGTGCCTGGAGCTGGACTGGGAGGGCGGATCAGCCCCAGCATTTT
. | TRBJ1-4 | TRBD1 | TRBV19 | CASGTGGTTNEKLFF | TGTGCCAGTGGGACAGGGGGGACAACTAATGAAAAACTGTTTTTT
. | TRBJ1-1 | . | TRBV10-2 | CASSSIANTEAFF | TGCGCCAGCAGCTCCATAGCGAACACTGAAGCTTTCTTT
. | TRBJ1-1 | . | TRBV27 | CASSSLFSMEAFF | TGTGCCAGCAGTTCCTTGTTTAGTATGGAAGCTTTCTTT
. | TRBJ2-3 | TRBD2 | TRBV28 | CASSSGLAGYAPTDTQYF | TGTGCCAGCAGTTCGGGACTAGCGGGATATGCTCCCACAGATACGCAGTATTTT
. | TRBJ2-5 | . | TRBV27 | CASSSLRLRETQYF | TGTGCCAGCAGTTCTTTGAGGTTGAGGGAGACCCAGTACTTC
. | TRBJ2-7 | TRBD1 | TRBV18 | CASSVKQGADYEQYF | TGTGCCAGCTCAGTGAAACAGGGGGCTGACTACGAGCAGTACTTC
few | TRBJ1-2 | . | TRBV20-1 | CSVGARIYTF | TGCAGTGTTGGGGCAAGGATATACACCTTC
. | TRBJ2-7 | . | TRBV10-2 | CASSPNSYEQYF | TGCGCCAGCAGTCCCAACTCCTACGAGCAGTACTTC
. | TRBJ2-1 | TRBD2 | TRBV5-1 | CASSLEEREGPTDEQFF | TGCGCCAGCAGCTTGGAGGAGCGGGAGGGCCCAACGGATGAGCAGTTCTTC